The sequence of this T cell receptor beta chain was determined in a study of blood T cell repertoires in COVID-19. Looking at the study overall: T cells, B-cell-depleted T cells, or PBMCs supplied cDNA or gDNA.

The CDR3 consists of 13 residues. This clone appeared a few times. Profiled with immunoSEQ multiplex PCR; TCRdb holds only in-frame clones, not every one. The sample includes about 170,000 clones, around 89% of them seen just once. Sequencing used PBMCs or T cells enriched from blood (not recorded which). This clonotype was sampled from a woman younger than 30 who had recovered from COVID-19. The gene calls are TRBV21-1 and TRBJ1-4; no check of the table's D call, TRBD1, against the DNA was made. TRBV21-1 is noted as a pseudogene. The CDR3 loop is CASSTQGRRKLFF. CDR3 nucleotide sequence: TGTGCCAGCAGCACACAGGGGCGGCGGAAACTGTTTTTT.